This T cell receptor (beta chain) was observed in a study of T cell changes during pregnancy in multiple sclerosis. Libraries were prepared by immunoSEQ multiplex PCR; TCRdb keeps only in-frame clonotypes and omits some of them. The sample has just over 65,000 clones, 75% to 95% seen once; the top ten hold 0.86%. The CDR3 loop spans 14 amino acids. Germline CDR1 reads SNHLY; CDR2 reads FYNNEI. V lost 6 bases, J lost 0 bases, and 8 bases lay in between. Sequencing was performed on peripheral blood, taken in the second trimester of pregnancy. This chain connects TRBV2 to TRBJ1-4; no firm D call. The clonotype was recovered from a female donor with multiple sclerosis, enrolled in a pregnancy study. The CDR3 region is CASSEPATNEKLFF. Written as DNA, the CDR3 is TGTGCCAGCAGCGAGCCTGCAACTAATGAAAAACTGTTTTTT.